This T cell receptor beta chain is drawn from a study of cytomegalovirus exposure and HLA in healthy donors. There was no recording of CMV serostatus for this donor. The primer mix had 60 Vbeta and 13 Jbeta primers. Sequencing was performed with immunoSEQ multiplex PCR; in TCRdb, only in-frame clones are kept and a portion is missing. In the table there are about 140,000 clones, about three quarters of which are singletons. Regarding this clone: Its cognate antigen is unknown.

Overall study results and limits: Sequencing depth across donors, presence/absence analyses assumed, was roughly uniform.

The sequence derives from a human donor in good health. The specimen sequenced was PBMCs.

CDR3 DNA: TGCAGCGCCTGTGACAACATGAACACTGAAGCTTTCTTT. Its protein product is CSACDNMNTEAFF. The V call is TRBV29-1, the J call TRBJ1-1; D unresolved. Germline V lookup: CDR1 SQVTM, CDR2 ANQGSEA. V lost 7 bases and J 0 bases, leaving 12 bases between the germline ends. The CDR3 runs 13 residues.